This record covers a single TCR beta chain. What it recognizes is unknown. PCR involved 60 Vbeta and 13 Jbeta primers. This table comes from immunoSEQ multiplex PCR, and its TCRdb copy is limited to in-frame clones, with some not included. Found here are hundreds of thousands of clones, roughly 75% of them singletons; the top ten hold under 2%. This sample stems from a study of cytomegalovirus exposure and HLA in healthy donors. Points from the study as a whole: There were a few CMV-associated chains whose specificity for CMV antigens was confirmed in vitro. Researchers counted around 160 TCR beta chains as cytomegalovirus-associated. Presence/absence analyses rested on an assumption that sequencing depth was roughly uniform across donors. Earlier analysis yielded a pattern in which most TCR beta V segments were productive about 90% or about 30% of the time.

The J segment lost 1 base and the V segment lost 3 bases, leaving 3 bases of the junction unmatched. The CDR3 length is 15 residues. Germline V gene lookup returns CDR1 SGHRS and CDR2 YFSETQ. The V call is TRBV5-1, the J call TRBJ2-5, with 10 bases fitting TRBD2. Input material: PBMCs. This TCR derives from a woman aged 25-40 years in good health and CMV-seronegative. The CDR3 DNA is TGCGCCAGCAGCTCAAGACTAGCGGGCCAAGAGACCCAGTACTTC. It codes for CASSSRLAGQETQYF.